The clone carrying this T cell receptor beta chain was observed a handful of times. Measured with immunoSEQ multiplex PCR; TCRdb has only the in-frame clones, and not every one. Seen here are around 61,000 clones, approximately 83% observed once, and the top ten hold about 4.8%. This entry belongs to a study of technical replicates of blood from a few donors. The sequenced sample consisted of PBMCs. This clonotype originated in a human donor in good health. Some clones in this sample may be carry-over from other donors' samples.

Here the CDR3 reads CASSIRGGGATNEKLFF. CDR3 nucleotide sequence: TGCGCCAGCAGCATCCGAGGGGGGGGTGCAACTAATGAAAAACTGTTTTTT. The chain carries TRBV5-1 and TRBJ1-4; maybe TRBD1 (6 bases). The CDR3 covers 17 residues. The V end lost 4 bases, the J end lost 0 bases, and 16 bases lay between the germline ends. Germline CDR1 is SGHRS and CDR2 is YFSETQ. The full variable domain, in which reference TRBV5-1 and TRBJ1-4 provide the parts outside the CDR3, is KAGVTQTPRYLIKTRGQQVTLSCSPISGHRSVSWYQQTPGQGLQFLFEYFSETQRNKGNFPGRFSGRQFSNSRSEMNVSTLELGDSALYLCASSIRGGGATNEKLFFGSGTQLSVL.